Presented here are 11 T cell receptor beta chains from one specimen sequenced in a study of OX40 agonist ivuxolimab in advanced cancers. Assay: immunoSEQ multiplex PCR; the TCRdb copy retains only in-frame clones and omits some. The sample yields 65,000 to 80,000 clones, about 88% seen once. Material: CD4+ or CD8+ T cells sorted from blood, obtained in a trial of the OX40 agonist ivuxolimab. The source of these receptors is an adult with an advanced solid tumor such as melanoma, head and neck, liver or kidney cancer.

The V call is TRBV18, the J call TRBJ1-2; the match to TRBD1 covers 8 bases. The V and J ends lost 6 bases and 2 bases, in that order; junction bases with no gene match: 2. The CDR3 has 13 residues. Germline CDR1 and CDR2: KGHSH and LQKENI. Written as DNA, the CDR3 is TGTGCCAGCTCGCAGGGGGCGAACTATGGCTACACCTTC. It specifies CASSQGANYGYTF.

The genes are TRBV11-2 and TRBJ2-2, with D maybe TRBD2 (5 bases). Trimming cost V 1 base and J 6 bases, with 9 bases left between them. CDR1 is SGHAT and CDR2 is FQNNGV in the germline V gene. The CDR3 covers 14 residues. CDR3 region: CASSLVGGAGELFF. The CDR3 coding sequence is TGTGCCAGCAGCTTAGTTGGAGGCGCCGGGGAGCTGTTTTTT.

The CDR3 DNA sequence: TGTGCCAGCAGTGACCTAGTGGCAGATACGCAGTATTTT. It specifies CASSDLVADTQYF. This chain uses TRBV2 with TRBJ2-3; D is undetermined. Germline lookup yields CDR1 SNHLY and CDR2 FYNNEI. This CDR3 spans 13 amino acids. The V end lost 3 bases, the J end lost 4 bases, and 8 bases lay between the germline ends.

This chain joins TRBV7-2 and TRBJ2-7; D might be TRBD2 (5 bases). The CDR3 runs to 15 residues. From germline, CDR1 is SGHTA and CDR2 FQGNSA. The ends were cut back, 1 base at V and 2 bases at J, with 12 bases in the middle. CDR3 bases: TGTGCCAGCAGCTTAGTCGCGGGCCCTACCTACGAGCAGTACTTC. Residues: CASSLVAGPTYEQYF.

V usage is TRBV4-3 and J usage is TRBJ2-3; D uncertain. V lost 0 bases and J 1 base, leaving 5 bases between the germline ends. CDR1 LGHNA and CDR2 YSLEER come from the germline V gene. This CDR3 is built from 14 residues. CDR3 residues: CASSQEGGTDTQYF. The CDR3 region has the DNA TGCGCCAGCAGCCAAGAAGGAGGCACAGATACGCAGTATTTT.

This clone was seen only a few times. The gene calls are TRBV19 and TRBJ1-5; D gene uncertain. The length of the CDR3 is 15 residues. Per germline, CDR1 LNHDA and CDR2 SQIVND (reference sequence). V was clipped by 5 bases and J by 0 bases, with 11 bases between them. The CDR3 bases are TGTGCCAGTAGTCCAGAGTTCGGTAGCAATCAGCCCCAGCATTTT. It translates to CASSPEFGSNQPQHF.

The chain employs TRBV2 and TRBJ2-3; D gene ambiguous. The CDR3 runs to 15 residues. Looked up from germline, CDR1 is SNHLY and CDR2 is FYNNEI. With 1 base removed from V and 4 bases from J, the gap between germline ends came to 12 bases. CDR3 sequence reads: CASSEDAVRADTQYF. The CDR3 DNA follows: TGTGCCAGCAGTGAAGACGCGGTCCGTGCAGATACGCAGTATTTT.

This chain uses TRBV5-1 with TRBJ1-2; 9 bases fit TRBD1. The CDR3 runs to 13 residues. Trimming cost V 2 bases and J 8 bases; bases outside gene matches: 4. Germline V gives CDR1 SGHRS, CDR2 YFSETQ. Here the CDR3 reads CASSLQGARGYTF. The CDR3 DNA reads TGCGCCAGCAGCTTACAGGGGGCGCGAGGCTACACCTTC.

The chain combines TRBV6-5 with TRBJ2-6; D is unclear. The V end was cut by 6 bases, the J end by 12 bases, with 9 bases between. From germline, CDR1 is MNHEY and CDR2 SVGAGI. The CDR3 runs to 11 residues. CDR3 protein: CASSQSSVLTF. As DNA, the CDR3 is TGTGCCAGCAGCCAATCCTCCGTCCTGACTTTC.

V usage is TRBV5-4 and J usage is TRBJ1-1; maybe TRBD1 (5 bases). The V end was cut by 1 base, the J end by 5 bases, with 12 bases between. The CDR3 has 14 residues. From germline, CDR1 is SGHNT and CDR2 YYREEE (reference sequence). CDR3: CASSLLGVDTEAFF. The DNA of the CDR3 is TGTGCCAGCAGCTTGTTAGGGGTGGATACTGAAGCTTTCTTT.

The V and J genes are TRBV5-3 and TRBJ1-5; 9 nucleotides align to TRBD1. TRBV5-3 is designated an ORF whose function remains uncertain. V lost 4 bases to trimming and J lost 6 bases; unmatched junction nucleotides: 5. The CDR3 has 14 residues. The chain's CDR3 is CARSPGQGCQPQHF. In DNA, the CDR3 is TGTGCCAGAAGCCCGGGACAGGGTTGTCAGCCCCAGCATTTT.